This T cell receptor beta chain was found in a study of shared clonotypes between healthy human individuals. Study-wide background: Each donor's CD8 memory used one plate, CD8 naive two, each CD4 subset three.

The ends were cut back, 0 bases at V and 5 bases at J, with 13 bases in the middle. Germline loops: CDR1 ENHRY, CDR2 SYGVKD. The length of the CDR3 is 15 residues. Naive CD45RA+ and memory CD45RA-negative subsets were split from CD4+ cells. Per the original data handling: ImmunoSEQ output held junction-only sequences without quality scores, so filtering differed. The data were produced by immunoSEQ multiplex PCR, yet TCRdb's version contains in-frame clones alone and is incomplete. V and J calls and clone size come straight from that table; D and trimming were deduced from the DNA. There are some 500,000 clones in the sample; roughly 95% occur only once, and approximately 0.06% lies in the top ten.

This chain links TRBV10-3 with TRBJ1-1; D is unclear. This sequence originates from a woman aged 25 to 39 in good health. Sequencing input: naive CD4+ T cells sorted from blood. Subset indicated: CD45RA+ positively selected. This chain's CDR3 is CAISESNGVGTEAFF. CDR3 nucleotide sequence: TGTGCCATCAGTGAGTCGAATGGCGTAGGGACTGAAGCTTTCTTT.